The T cell receptor (beta chain) described here comes from a study of human T cells and chemical hapten exposure. TCRdb recomputed calls from the RACE reads with MiXCR, one row per CDR3 protein. The sample carries around 360,000 distinct CDR3 sequences, roughly 6% recorded once. This clonotype was detected many times. Per germline, CDR1 SGHVS and CDR2 FNYEAQ. The germline V and J ends were trimmed by 5 bases and 6 bases, with 10 bases remaining between them. The CDR3 extends over 13 amino acids. As for time point: patch test 2, 6 weeks after DPC sensitization. The treatment was: therapeutic diphenylcyclopropenone sensitization with weekly scalp DPC.

This sequence was found in a young woman with alopecia areata. Some clones in this sample may be carry-over from other donors' samples. Here the sequenced sample was whole blood, taken in connection with sensitization to the hapten diphenylcyclopropenone (DPC). This sequence joins TRBV7-6 and TRBJ2-2, with TRBD1 as a possible D gene (6 bases). CDR3 protein: CASSAQGPGELFF. In nucleotides, the CDR3 is TGTGCCAGCAGCGCACAGGGCCCCGGGGAGCTGTTTTTT.